The 26 T cell receptor beta chains below were found in one sample sequenced in a study of read filtering for tumor transcriptome and immune sequencing. From approximately 430 ng of RNA, a library with molecular barcoded alpha/delta and beta/gamma adaptors was made. In TCRdb, the reads were re-called with MiXCR into one record per CDR3 protein. The sample shows around 23,000 distinct CDR3 sequences, about 22% of them seen only once. Sequencing was performed on a population of CD138-negative cells sorted from bone marrow. These receptor sequences come from a donor at least 40 years old with multiple myeloma.

This clonotype occurred many times. V and J are TRBV27 and TRBJ1-2; the D is unclear. Germline CDR1 is MNHEY and CDR2 is SMNVEV (reference sequence). Trimming left V 5 bases short and J 3 bases short, with 10 bases between. The CDR3 sequence is 13 residues long. The CDR3 DNA reads as TGTGCCAGCAGTCCCTATCCCCACTATGGCTACACCTTC. This sequence encodes CASSPYPHYGYTF.

The V gene is TRBV30, the J gene TRBJ2-3; no reliable D call. The germline V and J ends were trimmed by 0 bases and 0 bases, with 10 bases remaining between them. Germline CDR1 GTSNPN, CDR2 SVGIG (reference sequence). The CDR3 spans 15 residues. The DNA of the CDR3 is TGTGCCTGGAGTGTCGCTGTTCCTAGCACAGATACGCAGTATTTT. This encodes CAWSVAVPSTDTQYF.

Note on this clonotype: A much bigger clone sits one base away, suggesting this may be a read error. This likely comes from a read error, as the CDR3 has no conserved phenylalanine or tryptophan at its end. This chain links TRBV30 with TRBJ2-7; 7 nucleotides match TRBD2. Germline V CDR1 and CDR2: GTSNPN, SVGIG (reference sequence). There are 14 residues in the CDR3. J gave up 5 bases and V 2 bases, and 9 bases lay outside the gene matches. The CDR3 protein is CAWSRAGGTDEQYL. In nucleotides, the CDR3 is TGTGCCTGGAGTCGGGCCGGGGGGACGGACGAGCAGTACCTC.

This clonotype was detected once. V is TRBV9 and J is TRBJ1-1; 9 bases are shared with TRBD1. The ends lost 4 bases at V and 1 base at J; junction bases unmatched: 8. This CDR3 contains 16 residues. CDR1 is SGDLS, CDR2 YYNGEE, per germline. The CDR3 region has the DNA TGTGCCAGCAGCAGCCGACAGGGGGAAAGGAACACTGAAGCTTTCTTT. Translating it yields CASSSRQGERNTEAFF.

The table lists this clonotype with many counts. The V and J genes are TRBV9 and TRBJ1-2; no firm D call. The germline V gene has CDR1 SGDLS and CDR2 YYNGEE. Between the trimmed V and J ends, which lost 4 bases and 5 bases, there was a span of 12 bases. This CDR3 contains 13 residues. Here the CDR3 reads CASSTRTDYGYTF. Written as DNA, the CDR3 is TGTGCCAGCAGCACCCGGACCGATTATGGCTACACCTTC. Together with reference TRBV9 and TRBJ1-2, the CDR3 gives the full variable domain: DSGVTQTPKHLITATGQRVTLRCSPRSGDLSVYWYQQSLDQGLQFLIQYYNGEERAKGNILERFSAQQFPDLHSELNLSSLELGDSALYFCASSTRTDYGYTFGSGTRLTVV.

The rearrangement uses TRBV2 and TRBJ2-6; D possibly uses TRBD1 or TRBD2 (7 bases each). The V gene's germline CDR1 is SNHLY and CDR2 FYNNEI. This CDR3 contains 14 residues. V lost 4 bases to trimming and J lost 10 bases, with 14 bases between them. This chain's CDR3 is CASSGGGTANVLTF. The CDR3 DNA is TGTGCCAGCAGTGGGGGGGGGACAGCTAACGTCCTGACTTTC.

This chain connects TRBV29-1 to TRBJ1-1; 9 bases agree with TRBD1. Per the germline V gene, CDR1 is SQVTM and CDR2 is ANQGSEA. Unmatched junction bases numbered 4, after V lost 1 base and J lost 7 bases. The CDR3 consists of 13 residues. The CDR3 protein is CSVEVQGAGEAFF. CDR3 nucleotides: TGCAGCGTTGAAGTACAGGGGGCAGGTGAAGCTTTCTTT.

This clonotype was seen many times. The J gene is TRBJ2-6, the V gene TRBV6-5; D possibly corresponds to TRBD2 (5 bases). The ends were cut back, 0 bases at V and 1 base at J, with 19 bases in the middle. CDR1 and CDR2 (germline): MNHEY, SVGAGI. The CDR3 is 20 amino acids. The CDR3 DNA follows: TGTGCCAGCAGTTACTCCGGGGTTGTCAGGAGAGCTTCTGGGGCCAACGTCCTGACTTTC. The encoded protein is CASSYSGVVRRASGANVLTF.

A note on this clonotype: A much more abundant neighbour one base away suggests this may be a read error. The rearrangement links TRBV7-6 to TRBJ1-1, with D unresolved. The germline CDR1 and CDR2 sequences are SGHVS and FNYEAQ. This CDR3 is built from 13 residues. The CDR3 coding sequence is TGTGCCGGCAGCTCCCGGAGAAACACTGAAGCTTTCTTT. It encodes CAGSSRRNTEAFF.

Ten or more counts support this clonotype. J is TRBJ2-7 and V is TRBV12-3 or TRBV12-4, with 8 positions matching TRBD2. J lost 4 bases, V lost 6 bases, and 8 bases had no gene match. The CDR3 length is 14 residues. The CDR3 DNA sequence: TGTGCCAGCAGCCCCGGGGGGGCTAGGTACGAGCAGTACTTC. It yields the protein CASSPGGARYEQYF.

This clonotype showed up many times. The rearrangement uses TRBV12-3 or TRBV12-4 and TRBJ1-2, with a tentative D call TRBD1 (6 bases). V dropped 6 bases and J dropped 4 bases, with 15 bases sitting between them. CDR3 size: 14 residues. The CDR3 reads CASSPSGGGYGYTF. In nucleotides, the CDR3 is TGTGCCAGCAGCCCCTCCGGAGGGGGCTATGGCTACACCTTC.

This clonotype was found many times. This chain joins TRBV19 and TRBJ1-5, with 9 bases fitting TRBD1. Germline V gives CDR1 LNHDA, CDR2 SQIVND (reference sequence). The CDR3 sequence is 16 residues long. V gave up 0 bases and J gave up 7 bases; unmatched junction bases: 7. The CDR3 DNA reads as TGTGCCAGTAGTATAGAACCGGGACAGGGTATCCAGCCCCAGCATTTT. It encodes CASSIEPGQGIQPQHF.

This clonotype was seen repeatedly, ten times or more. The V and J genes are TRBV5-8 and TRBJ1-5; D is perhaps TRBD1 (5 bases). Germline loops: CDR1 SGHTS, CDR2 YDEGEE. The CDR3 spans 14 residues. V shed 6 bases and J shed 5 bases, with 15 bases lying between them. CDR3 sequence (DNA): TGTGCCAGCAACCCGGGGGAGGGTTATCAGCCCCAGCATTTT. It is translated as CASNPGEGYQPQHF.

Worth noting for this clonotype: A read error may produce the germline difference seen at one junction end. The chain recombines TRBV7-9 with TRBJ1-5; no clear D gene. Germline CDR1 SEHNR, CDR2 FQNEAQ (reference sequence). The CDR3 has 14 amino acids. In DNA, the CDR3 is TGTGCCTGCAGCTTCGGGTATAGCAATCAGCCCCAGCATTTT. This gives the protein CACSFGYSNQPQHF. Combining the CDR3 with reference TRBV7-9 and TRBJ1-5 gives the whole variable domain DTGVSQNPRHKITKRGQNVTFRCDPISEHNRLYWYRQTLGQGPEFLTYFQNEAQLEKSRLLSDRFSAERPKGSFSTLEIQRTEQGDSAMYLCACSFGYSNQPQHFGDGTRLSIL.

The table lists this clonotype with many counts. A read error may explain this, as a much larger clone is one base away. This CDR3 reads CASSFSPGQGKFEQYF. CDR3 nucleotide sequence: TGTGCCAGCTCATTCTCTCCGGGACAGGGGAAGTTCGAGCAGTACTTC. The genes are TRBV18 and TRBJ2-7; TRBD1 matches 10 bases. The CDR3 length is 16 residues. Germline V gene sequence: CDR1 KGHSH, CDR2 LQKENI. V gave up 5 bases and J gave up 6 bases; unmatched junction bases: 13.

This clonotype occurred many times. The chain joins TRBV4-1 to TRBJ2-3, with D perhaps TRBD2 (6 bases). This CDR3 is 16 amino acids long. CDR1 and CDR2 from the germline V gene are MGHRA and YSYEKL. The ends were cut back, 3 bases at V and 2 bases at J, with 15 bases in the middle. The CDR3 coding sequence is TGCGCCAGCAGCCAGGGGCTCGGGACTGCCACAGATACGCAGTATTTT. This codes for CASSQGLGTATDTQYF.

This clonotype came up many times. The V call is TRBV29-1, the J call TRBJ2-3, with D tentatively TRBD1 (5 bases). The V end was cut by 0 bases, the J end by 0 bases, with 7 bases between. CDR3 length: 14 amino acids. Germline V gene lookup returns CDR1 SQVTM and CDR2 ANQGSEA. CDR3 in DNA: TGCAGCGTTGAAGACAGGGCGAGCACAGATACGCAGTATTTT. Translating it yields CSVEDRASTDTQYF.

This clonotype was found many times. The rearrangement links TRBV29-1 to TRBJ1-1, with 8 nucleotides matching TRBD1. After removal of 7 bases from V and 3 bases from J, the junction contained 7 bases not matched to a gene. The CDR3 is made up of 13 amino acids. Germline V lookup: CDR1 SQVTM, CDR2 ANQGSEA. CDR3 protein: CSGIRDRYTEAFF. CDR3 bases: TGCAGCGGTATCCGGGACAGGTACACTGAAGCTTTCTTT.

This clonotype was counted at least ten times. The chain carries TRBV23-1 and TRBJ2-2; 7 nucleotides match TRBD1. Being an ORF, TRBV23-1 has a function that is uncertain. The CDR3 has 16 residues. The V segment lost 0 bases and the J segment 1 base; nucleotides outside the gene matches: 2. In DNA, the CDR3 is TGCGCCAGCAGTCAATCCCGGACAGGGAACACCGGGGAGCTGTTTTTT. It specifies CASSQSRTGNTGELFF.

This clonotype was detected many times. The chain carries TRBV11-2 and TRBJ2-7; D remains ambiguous. The CDR3 runs 14 residues. The V gene's germline CDR1 is SGHAT and CDR2 FQNNGV. Deletions cut 4 bases from V and 3 bases from J, with 13 bases between. The CDR3 protein is CASSSESVNYEQYF. CDR3 bases: TGTGCCAGCAGCTCCGAATCTGTGAACTACGAGCAGTACTTC.

This clonotype was observed a few times. The CDR3 bases are TGTGCCAGCAGTTTAGGAGCCAAGGGAAATCAGCCCCAGCATTTT. Translated, it gives CASSLGAKGNQPQHF. This chain links TRBV12-3 or TRBV12-4 with TRBJ1-5; D remains unclear. The ends were cut back, 1 base at V and 4 bases at J, with 11 bases in the middle. The CDR3 contains 15 residues.

This clonotype was picked up many times. This sequence joins TRBV7-3 and TRBJ2-1, with TRBD1 matching 10 bases. Germline lookup yields CDR1 SGHTA and CDR2 FQGTGA. The CDR3 is 13 residues long. Trimming at V came to 4 bases and at J to 10 bases, leaving 4 bases not matched to a gene. The CDR3 nucleotides are TGTGCCAGCAGCTCCGACAGGGGGCGGGAGCAGTTCTTC. It translates to CASSSDRGREQFF.

This clonotype was recorded a few times. The J gene is TRBJ2-3, the V gene TRBV20-1; D not resolved. This CDR3 spans 13 amino acids. Trimming left V 5 bases short and J 2 bases short, with 11 bases between. CDR1 is DFQATT, CDR2 SNEGSKA, per germline (reference sequence). CDR3 loop: CSAGIPYTDTQYF. CDR3 sequence (DNA): TGCAGTGCTGGGATCCCGTACACAGATACGCAGTATTTT.

This clonotype was picked up many times. The gene calls are TRBV29-1 and TRBJ1-5; D is uncertain. Germline V lookup: CDR1 SQVTM, CDR2 ANQGSEA. Trimming pared 0 bases from V and 3 bases from J, leaving 6 bases between. This CDR3 has 13 residues. The CDR3 spells CSVEDVPNQPQHF. As DNA, the CDR3 is TGCAGCGTTGAAGATGTCCCCAATCAGCCCCAGCATTTT.

This clonotype was seen repeatedly, ten times or more. V and J are TRBV10-1 and TRBJ2-2; a possible D gene is TRBD2 (5 bases). Per germline, CDR1 WNHNN and CDR2 SYGVQD (reference sequence). The CDR3 spans 15 residues. Trimming cost V 4 bases and J 5 bases, with 14 bases left between them. The CDR3 region is CASSAELGGTGELFF. CDR3 coding DNA: TGCGCCAGCAGTGCCGAGCTCGGAGGAACCGGGGAGCTGTTTTTT.

In its sample, this clonotype was seen many times. CDR3 sequence reads: CSVEGAGGELFF. The CDR3 coding sequence is TGCAGCGTTGAGGGGGCGGGCGGGGAGCTGTTTTTT. The chain combines TRBV29-1 with TRBJ2-2, with D possibly matching TRBD1 (6 bases). The germline CDR1 and CDR2 sequences are SQVTM and ANQGSEA. The germline V and J ends were trimmed by 3 bases and 7 bases, with 9 bases remaining between them. This CDR3 comprises 12 residues.